Listed below are T cell receptor beta chains from one sample, sequenced in a study of T-cell reconstitution after alpha-beta-depleted transplantation in children. TCRdb fed the PCR reads into MiXCR, producing one record per CDR3 protein. The sample lists almost 500,000 distinct CDR3 sequences; about 10% were seen once. The source was PBMCs, collected before TCRalphabeta/CD19-depleted stem cell transplant. All receptors come from a child between 2 and 9 years old with inherited bone marrow failure, due to receive a stem cell transplant. Each CDR3 is given with its conserved first and last residue. The D gene is left open where the match is weak. Rows give clone size only sometimes, using once, few, many, or a class for an expanded clone.

j_gene,d_gene,abundance,v_gene,CDR3aa,CDR3nt
TRBJ2-4,.,many,TRBV9,CASSGGENIQYF,TGTGCCAGCAGCGGCGGGGAAAACATTCAGTACTTC
TRBJ2-7,.,many,TRBV20-1,CSAPLERLPTAQYF,TGCAGTGCTCCTCTTGAGCGCCTTCCTACGGCGCAGTACTTC
TRBJ1-6,.,many,TRBV12-3/TRBV12-4,CASSQTGSGSPLHF,TGTGCCAGCTCTCAAACAGGGTCGGGATCACCCCTCCACTTT
TRBJ2-1,.,few,TRBV15,CATRVRNEQFF,TGTGCCACCCGCGTCCGGAATGAGCAGTTCTTC
TRBJ2-2,TRBD2,many,TRBV12-3/TRBV12-4,CASTTFRGDPNTGELFF,TGTGCCAGCACCACCTTTCGGGGGGACCCGAACACCGGGGAGCTGTTTTTT
TRBJ2-1,.,many,TRBV4-3,CASSRSWESSYNEQFF,TGCGCCAGCAGCCGGTCCTGGGAGTCTTCCTACAATGAGCAGTTCTTC
TRBJ2-5,.,many,TRBV9,CASSPPFQETQYF,TGTGCCAGCAGCCCCCCCTTCCAAGAGACCCAGTACTTC
TRBJ2-7,.,few,TRBV20-1,CSAEGSGTVAYEYF,TGCAGTGCAGAGGGATCCGGGACGGTGGCCTACGAGTACTTC
TRBJ2-1,.,many,TRBV10-3,CAIKPSGPGSYNEQFF,TGTGCCATCAAGCCTTCGGGGCCTGGCTCCTACAATGAGCAGTTCTTC
TRBJ2-5,.,.,TRBV24-1,CATSAAQFQETQYF,TGTGCCACCAGTGCCGCACAGTTCCAAGAGACCCAGTACTTC
TRBJ2-7,.,many,TRBV6-5,CASSYSHQGTYEQYF,TGTGCCAGCAGTTATTCCCACCAGGGTACCTACGAGCAGTACTTC
TRBJ2-7,.,many,TRBV20-1,CSARSGLYEQYF,TGCAGTGCCCGATCTGGCCTTTACGAGCAGTACTTC
TRBJ2-4,.,many,TRBV27,CASSFRKGDIQYF,TGTGCCAGCAGTTTTCGAAAAGGGGACATTCAGTACTTC
TRBJ2-2,TRBD2,few,TRBV12-3/TRBV12-4,CASSSDSGKNTGELFF,TGTGCCAGCAGTTCCGATAGCGGGAAGAACACCGGGGAGCTGTTTTTT
TRBJ2-3,.,many,TRBV27,CASRTHGGLGADTQYF,TGTGCCAGCAGAACTCACGGGGGGCTCGGCGCAGATACGCAGTATTTT